The clone carrying this T cell receptor beta chain has at least ten counts. This sample is drawn from a study of tumor-infiltrating lymphocytes in primary liver carcinoma. Researchers generated TCR beta cDNA from about 500 ng of total RNA, relying on a constant-region primer. Researchers made the TCR beta libraries by running three nested multiplex PCR rounds with slightly modified ARM-PCR. A C-beta reverse primer and TRBV1-TRBV30 forward primers served in each of the first two PCR rounds, at approximately 10 cycles apiece. TCRdb re-called the multiplex PCR reads through MiXCR, storing one row per CDR3 protein. The sample has 250,000 to 400,000 distinct CDR3 sequences, roughly 60% seen once. Germline DNA was extracted alongside blood RNA, which was obtained from unsorted whole blood. Germline V gives CDR1 SGHAT, CDR2 FQNNGV. Trimming stripped 4 bases from V and 2 bases from J, with 5 bases between. This CDR3 contains 13 residues.

The sequenced sample was peripheral blood. This sequence originates from a middle-aged man with primary liver carcinoma and hepatitis B virus infection. V usage is TRBV11-2 and J usage is TRBJ2-2; D is ambiguous. In DNA, the CDR3 is TGTGCCAGCAGCTCCGTTAACACCGGGGAGCTGTTTTTT. This gives the protein CASSSVNTGELFF. Based on the CDR3 plus reference TRBV11-2 and TRBJ2-2, the full variable domain is EAGVAQSPRYKIIEKRQSVAFWCNPISGHATLYWYQQILGQGPKLLIQFQNNGVVDDSQLPKDRFSAERLKGVDSTLKIQPAKLEDSAVYLCASSSVNTGELFFGEGSRLTVL.